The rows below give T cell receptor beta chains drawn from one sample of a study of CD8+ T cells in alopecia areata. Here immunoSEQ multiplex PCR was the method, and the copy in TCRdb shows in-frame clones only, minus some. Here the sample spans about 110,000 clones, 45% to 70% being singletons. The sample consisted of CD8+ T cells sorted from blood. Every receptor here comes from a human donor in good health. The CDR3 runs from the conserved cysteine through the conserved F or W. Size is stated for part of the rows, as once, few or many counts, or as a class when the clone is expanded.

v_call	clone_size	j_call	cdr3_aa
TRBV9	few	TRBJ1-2	CASSPHRGQSYGYTF
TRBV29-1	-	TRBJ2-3	CSVVWDRGLGADTQYF
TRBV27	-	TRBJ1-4	CASSWTGGHEKLFF
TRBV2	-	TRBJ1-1	CASNHRMNTEAFF
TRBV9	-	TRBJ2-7	CASSVVEDSPYEQYF
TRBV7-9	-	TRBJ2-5	CASSPQSILQETQYF
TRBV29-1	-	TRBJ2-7	CSVGQGAYEQYF
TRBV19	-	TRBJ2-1	CASSKASWNEQFF
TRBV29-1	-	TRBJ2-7	CSVGDRSYEQYF
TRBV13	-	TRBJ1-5	CASSLGRQPQHF
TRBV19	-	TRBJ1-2	CASSARDRGYGYTF
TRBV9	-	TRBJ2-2	CASSAPETGTANTGELFF
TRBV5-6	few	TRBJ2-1	CASSPGQGEQFF
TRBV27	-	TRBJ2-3	CASSLLGPRGTDTQYF
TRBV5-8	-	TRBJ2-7	CASSLGTGGVYEQYF
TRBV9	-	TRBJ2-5	CASSAQGGSETQYF
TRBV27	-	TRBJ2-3	CASSSYSLGGGVTDTQYF
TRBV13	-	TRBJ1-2	CASSLGRGNYGYTF
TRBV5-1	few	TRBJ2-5	CASSGARSEETQYF
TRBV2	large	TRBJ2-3	CASEDSRGTDTQYF
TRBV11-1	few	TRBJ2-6	CASSLAPSSGANVLTF
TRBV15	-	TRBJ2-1	CATSREPAELRFF